The present TCR beta chain was sequenced within a study of blood T cell repertoires in COVID-19 (dated by TCRdb to 2020 to 2021). Regarding the research as a whole: Samples from collaborators originated in the United States, Italy and Spain and spanned both the acute and convalescent phases of COVID-19. The material from the prospective study consisted of cDNA or gDNA derived from T cells, B-cell-depleted T cells, or PBMCs. Deeply sampled blood TCRbeta repertoires from subjects exposed to, actively infected with, or recovered from COVID-19 were included in the dataset. The repertoires were released in a freely available public database meant as a resource for research on the immune response to SARS-CoV-2. The samples were drawn from two sources: the first 160 participants of the ongoing ImmuneRACE study, and 950 to 1,500 subjects contributed by 6 global collaborators. Sample metadata almost always included a de-identified subject ID, COVID-19 status, age in years and sex. Where available, HLA class I and class II types were taken from metadata supplied by the sample provider and were not determined by assay-based typing.

The immunoSEQ Assay, a bias-controlled multiplex PCR, was used to amplify TCRbeta CDR3 regions from genomic DNA. The authors processed their data as follows. Within the assay, amplification of reference gene primers was used to estimate how many nucleated cells each sample contained. To quantify the absolute abundance of each unique TCRbeta CDR3 rearrangement, sequence reads were collapsed and filtered. For each sample, productive Simpson clonality was calculated by taking the square root of Simpson's diversity index across productive rearrangements. Entries here come from immuneACCESS through TCRdb and include only in-frame sequences with V and J called. Some clones fail to appear in such tables; in the studies checked, an unresolved V gene covers under half of the shortfall, and the cause of the remainder is unknown. V and J calls and clone size come straight from that table; D and trimming were deduced from the DNA. The sample table holds roughly 87,000 clones, of which about 82% were seen once. Roughly 27% of the sample comes from the top ten.

Points on this clone: Its antigen is still unknown. No base qualities exist here, and no much larger clone lies one base off it.

Via the germline V gene, CDR1 is SGHTA and CDR2 FQGNSA. The CDR3 spans 16 residues, from the cysteine through the phenylalanine. Left in the record is the CDR3 DNA by itself, 48 bases read in frame from the first base. V is trimmed back by 5 bases and J by 2 bases, and the junction contains 8 bases that no gene match accounts for. Each collaborating institution followed its own protocols to collect whole blood in K2EDTA tubes. For TCRbeta analysis, collaborators shipped samples in one of three forms: frozen whole blood, isolated PBMCs, or DNA extracted from either of those sample types. What the research found in general, with its limitations: How much clinical and demographic metadata was included differed by source and by participant, and the metadata was provided uncurated.

Sequenced: peripheral blood. This clonotype was sampled from a human donor in a cohort sampled during active COVID-19. This receptor chain uses TRBV7-2 and TRBJ2-7; 11 central nucleotides agree with TRBD2. The CDR3 sequence is CASSPLAGGLAYEQYF. Here is the DNA: TGTGCCAGCAGCCCCCTAGCGGGGGGCTTGGCCTACGAGCAGTACTTC.